A single sample is the source of the 20 T cell receptor beta chains below, sequenced in a study of shared clonotypes between healthy human individuals. The protocol was immunoSEQ multiplex PCR, while the TCRdb copy is restricted to in-frame clones and leaves out a portion. The sample holds some 2,100,000 clones, roughly 95% seen once. The sample was naive CD4+ T cells sorted from blood. Subset indicated: CD45RA+ positively selected. These receptors originate from a man between 18 and 29 years old in good health.

CDR3 nucleotide sequence: TGCGCCAGCAGCTTGCGTACAGAAATGAACACTGAAGCTTTCTTT. Translated: CASSLRTEMNTEAFF. The V gene is TRBV5-1, the J gene TRBJ1-1; the D is unclear. Trimming left V 1 base short and J 0 bases short, with 10 bases between. This CDR3 comprises 15 residues. Germline V CDR1 and CDR2: SGHRS, YFSETQ. The full variable domain, with the rest looked up from reference TRBV5-1 and TRBJ1-1, is KAGVTQTPRYLIKTRGQQVTLSCSPISGHRSVSWYQQTPGQGLQFLFEYFSETQRNKGNFPGRFSGRQFSNSRSEMNVSTLELGDSALYLCASSLRTEMNTEAFFGQGTRLTVV.

This clone showed up just once. The gene calls are TRBV28 and TRBJ1-1; the match to TRBD1 covers 12 bases. V was pared by 5 bases and J by 2 bases, with 3 bases of the junction left unmatched. Per the germline V gene, CDR1 is MDHEN and CDR2 is SYDVKM. The CDR3 contains 15 residues. The CDR3 protein is CASSPGTGGNTEAFF. For the CDR3, the DNA is TGTGCCAGCAGTCCCGGGACAGGGGGCAACACTGAAGCTTTCTTT. Combining the CDR3 with reference TRBV28 and TRBJ1-1 gives the whole variable domain DVKVTQSSRYLVKRTGEKVFLECVQDMDHENMFWYRQDPGLGLRLIYFSYDVKMKEKGDIPEGYSVSREKKERFSLILESASTNQTSMYLCASSPGTGGNTEAFFGQGTRLTVV.

The V gene is TRBV6-1, the J gene TRBJ2-3; no reliable D call. CDR3 length: 15 amino acids. Germline CDR1 MNHNS, CDR2 SASEGT. V was shortened by 4 bases and J by 0 bases, with 11 bases between the two germline ends. The CDR3 here is CASSVSSTSTDTQYF. As DNA, the CDR3 is TGTGCCAGCAGTGTATCTAGTACAAGCACAGATACGCAGTATTTT.

DNA of the CDR3: TGTGCCAGCAGCCTAGACGCCCAGGGGGCTCAGCCCCAGCATTTT. Translation: CASSLDAQGAQPQHF. The chain has TRBV7-9 and TRBJ1-5, with 8 bases matching TRBD1. Germline CDR1 is SEHNR and CDR2 is FQNEAQ (reference sequence). Trimming removed 5 bases from V and 6 bases from J; junction bases left unmatched: 9. The CDR3 has 15 amino acids.

For this clone: Mismatch with germline at one junction end may stem from a read error. The V gene is TRBV16, the J gene TRBJ1-1; D gene uncertain. CDR3 length: 14 residues. Germline loops: CDR1 KGHSY, CDR2 FQNENV. CDR3 sequence reads: CASSFQMVNSEAFF. CDR3 sequence (DNA): TGTGCCAGCAGCTTCCAAATGGTGAACAGTGAAGCTTTCTTT.

Concerning this clone: The same CDR3 also results from other DNA sequences found in this sample. V and J are TRBV5-1 and TRBJ1-2; possibly TRBD1 for D (6 bases). V gave up 3 bases and J gave up 2 bases, with 8 bases separating them. The CDR3 has 13 amino acids. The V gene's germline CDR1 is SGHRS and CDR2 YFSETQ. CDR3: CASSWGTNYGYTF. The CDR3 coding sequence is TGCGCCAGCAGCTGGGGGACAAACTATGGCTACACCTTC.

With respect to this clone: The same CDR3 is also encoded by other DNA sequences in this sample. The chain employs TRBV5-4 and TRBJ1-3; the match to TRBD1 covers 8 bases. CDR1 and CDR2 (germline): SGHNT, YYREEE (reference sequence). CDR3 size: 14 residues. After removal of 4 bases from V and 3 bases from J, the junction contained 3 bases not matched to a gene. As DNA, the CDR3 is TGTGCCAGCAGCCCCGGACAGGGTGGAAACACCATATATTTT. As protein: CASSPGQGGNTIYF.

This clone has a single count. The chain recombines TRBV5-4 with TRBJ1-1; no reliable D call. Per germline, CDR1 SGHNT and CDR2 YYREEE (reference sequence). There are 16 residues in the CDR3. V shed 4 bases and J shed 1 base, with 17 bases lying between them. CDR3 in amino acids: CASSPEGASPNTEAFF. The CDR3 DNA follows: TGTGCCAGCAGCCCGGAGGGAGCGTCTCCGAACACTGAAGCTTTCTTT.

As DNA, the CDR3 is TGTGCCAGTAGTATAGTTCGCAGGACAACTGATCAGCCCCAGCATTTT. Protein product: CASSIVRRTTDQPQHF. The V call is TRBV19, the J call TRBJ1-5; possibly TRBD1 for D (5 bases). The length of the CDR3 is 16 residues. V was trimmed by 1 base and J by 5 bases, leaving 15 bases between them. Germline V gene sequence: CDR1 LNHDA, CDR2 SQIVND (reference sequence).

The chain couples TRBV9 to TRBJ1-3; the D gene is possibly TRBD1 (6 bases). V was clipped by 5 bases and J by 0 bases, with 15 bases between them. This CDR3 is built from 16 residues. Germline values: CDR1 SGDLS, CDR2 YYNGEE. CDR3 in DNA: TGTGCCAGCAGACCACCGGGACAAGCCTCTGGAAACACCATATATTTT. Residues: CASRPPGQASGNTIYF.

V and J are TRBV29-1 and TRBJ1-1; D remains unclear. Germline V lookup: CDR1 SQVTM, CDR2 ANQGSEA. The length of the CDR3 is 10 residues. Trimming stripped 5 bases from V and 8 bases from J, with 9 bases between. This CDR3 is CSVSTLEAFF. CDR3 nucleotide sequence: TGCAGCGTTTCCACCCTAGAAGCTTTCTTT.

The chain is built from TRBV4-1 and TRBJ1-3; tentative D call: TRBD1 (5 bases). V lost 3 bases and J lost 2, with 11 bases in between. The CDR3 is 15 amino acids. The germline V gene encodes CDR1 MGHRA and CDR2 YSYEKL. The CDR3: CASSHPGTAGNTIYF. In DNA form, the CDR3 reads TGCGCCAGCAGCCACCCGGGGACCGCTGGAAACACCATATATTTT.

The genes are TRBV18 and TRBJ2-1, with a weak D call TRBD1 (5 bases). Trimming removed 1 base from V and 5 bases from J, with 9 bases in between. Germline CDR1 is KGHSH and CDR2 is LQKENI. This CDR3 contains 14 residues. CDR3: CASSPQGSNNEQFF. CDR3 DNA sequence: TGTGCCAGCTCACCACAGGGGTCTAACAATGAGCAGTTCTTC.

The chain recombines TRBV27 with TRBJ2-1; TRBD1 might be the D (5 bases). CDR1 is MNHEY and CDR2 is SMNVEV in the germline V gene (reference sequence). This CDR3 spans 14 amino acids. Trimming stripped 7 bases from V and 0 bases from J, with 10 bases between. The CDR3 here is CASNPGISYNEQFF. The CDR3 DNA reads TGTGCCAGCAACCCAGGGATCTCCTACAATGAGCAGTTCTTC.

The chain is built from TRBV19 and TRBJ2-5; D uncertain. Germline loops: CDR1 LNHDA, CDR2 SQIVND (reference sequence). CDR3 length equals 13 residues. Trimming left V 2 bases short and J 5 bases short, with 9 bases between. CDR3 in amino acids: CASSINGIETQYF. Here the CDR3 DNA reads TGTGCCAGTAGTATAAACGGAATTGAGACCCAGTACTTC.

The rearrangement uses TRBV30 and TRBJ2-5; 8 nucleotides agree with TRBD2. Germline V lookup: CDR1 GTSNPN, CDR2 SVGIG (reference sequence). V gave up 2 bases and J gave up 5 bases; unmatched junction bases: 7. The CDR3 has 14 residues. The CDR3 loop reads CAWSYRGGWETQYF. The CDR3, as DNA: TGTGCCTGGAGTTATCGGGGGGGCTGGGAGACCCAGTACTTC.

This clone has only one observation. The same CDR3 also results from other DNA sequences found in this sample. The chain links TRBV2 to TRBJ1-2; 9 bases agree with TRBD1. The CDR3 extends over 12 amino acids. CDR1 and CDR2 from the germline V gene are SNHLY and FYNNEI. The V and J ends lost 6 bases and 4 bases, in that order; junction bases with no gene match: 0. For the CDR3, the DNA is TGTGCCAGCAGGGGACAGGGCTATGGCTACACCTTC. Translating gives CASRGQGYGYTF. Together with reference TRBV2 and TRBJ1-2, the CDR3 gives the full variable domain: EPEVTQTPSHQVTQMGQEVILRCVPISNHLYFYWYRQILGQKVEFLVSFYNNEISEKSEIFDDQFSVERPDGSNFTLKIRSTKLEDSAMYFCASRGQGYGYTFGSGTRLTVV.

Concerning this clone itself: Other DNA sequences in this specimen translate into the identical CDR3. This chain uses TRBV6-5 with TRBJ2-7; 8 nucleotides agree with TRBD2. The ends lost 0 bases at V and 4 bases at J; junction bases unmatched: 2. CDR1 is MNHEY and CDR2 is SVGAGI in the germline V gene. This CDR3 contains 14 residues. The DNA of the CDR3 is TGTGCCAGCAGTTACTCAAGCGGGAGTTACGAGCAGTACTTC. It translates to CASSYSSGSYEQYF.

Comments on this clone: Other nucleotide sequences in the sample specify the same CDR3. The chain recombines TRBV28 with TRBJ1-6; possible D gene TRBD1, 5 bases. Germline lookup yields CDR1 MDHEN and CDR2 SYDVKM. V was clipped by 4 bases and J by 4 bases, with 8 bases between them. The CDR3 is 14 residues long. CDR3 loop: CASSSGTYNSPLHF. CDR3 in DNA: TGTGCCAGCAGTTCCGGGACGTATAATTCACCCCTCCACTTT. The entire variable domain, with the rest obtained from reference TRBV28 and TRBJ1-6, is as follows: DVKVTQSSRYLVKRTGEKVFLECVQDMDHENMFWYRQDPGLGLRLIYFSYDVKMKEKGDIPEGYSVSREKKERFSLILESASTNQTSMYLCASSSGTYNSPLHFGNGTRLTVT.

This clone has only one observation. The chain couples TRBV14 to TRBJ2-3; D call uncertain. V was clipped by 4 bases and J by 4 bases, with 18 bases between them. In germline, CDR1 is SGHDN, CDR2 FVKESK. The CDR3 extends over 16 amino acids. The CDR3 sequence is CASSPLDWFASDTQYF. DNA of the CDR3: TGTGCCAGCAGCCCGCTGGATTGGTTTGCTTCAGATACGCAGTATTTT.